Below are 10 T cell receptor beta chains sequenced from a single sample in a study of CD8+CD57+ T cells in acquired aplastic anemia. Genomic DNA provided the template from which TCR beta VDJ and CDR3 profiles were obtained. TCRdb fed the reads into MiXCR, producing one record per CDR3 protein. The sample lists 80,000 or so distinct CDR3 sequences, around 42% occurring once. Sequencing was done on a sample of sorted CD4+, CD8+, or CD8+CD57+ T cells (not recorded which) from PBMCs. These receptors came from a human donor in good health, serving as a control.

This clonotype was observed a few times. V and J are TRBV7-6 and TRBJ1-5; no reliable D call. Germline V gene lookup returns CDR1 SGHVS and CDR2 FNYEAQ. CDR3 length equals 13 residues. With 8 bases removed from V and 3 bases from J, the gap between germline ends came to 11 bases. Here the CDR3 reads CASGRSDNQPQHF. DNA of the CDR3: TGTGCCAGCGGCAGGAGCGACAATCAGCCCCAGCATTTT.

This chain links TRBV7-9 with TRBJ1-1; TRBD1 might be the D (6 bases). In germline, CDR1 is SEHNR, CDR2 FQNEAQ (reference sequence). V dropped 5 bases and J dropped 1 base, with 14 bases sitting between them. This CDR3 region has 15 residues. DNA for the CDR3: TGTGCCAGCAGCCAGGGGAGGTGGGGGAACACTGAAGCTTTCTTT. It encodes CASSQGRWGNTEAFF.

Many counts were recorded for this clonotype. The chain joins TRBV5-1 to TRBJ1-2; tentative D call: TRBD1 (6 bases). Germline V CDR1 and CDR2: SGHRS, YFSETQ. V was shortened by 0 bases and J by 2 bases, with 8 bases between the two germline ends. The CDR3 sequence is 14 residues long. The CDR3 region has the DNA TGCGCCAGCAGCTTGGGGACAGCAAACTATGGCTACACCTTC. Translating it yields CASSLGTANYGYTF.

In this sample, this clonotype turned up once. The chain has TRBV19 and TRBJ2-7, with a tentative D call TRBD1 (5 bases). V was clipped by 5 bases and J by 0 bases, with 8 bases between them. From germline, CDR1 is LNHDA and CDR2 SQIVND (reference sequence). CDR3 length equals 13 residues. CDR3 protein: CASSLQGSYEQYF. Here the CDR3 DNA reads TGTGCCAGTAGTCTCCAGGGCTCCTACGAGCAGTACTTC.

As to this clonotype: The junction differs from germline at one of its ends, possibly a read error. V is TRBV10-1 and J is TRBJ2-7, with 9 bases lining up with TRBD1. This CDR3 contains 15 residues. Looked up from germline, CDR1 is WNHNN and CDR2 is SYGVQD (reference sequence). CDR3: CAISNPGQGSYEQYF. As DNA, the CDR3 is TGTGCCATCAGTAACCCGGGACAGGGCTCGTACGAGCAGTACTTC.

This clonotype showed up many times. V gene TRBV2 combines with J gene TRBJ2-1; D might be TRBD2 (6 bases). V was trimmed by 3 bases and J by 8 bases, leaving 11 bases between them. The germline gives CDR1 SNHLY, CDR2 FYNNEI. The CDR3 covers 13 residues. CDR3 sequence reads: CASSDGGIHEQFF. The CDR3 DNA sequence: TGTGCCAGCAGTGATGGGGGGATCCATGAGCAGTTCTTC.

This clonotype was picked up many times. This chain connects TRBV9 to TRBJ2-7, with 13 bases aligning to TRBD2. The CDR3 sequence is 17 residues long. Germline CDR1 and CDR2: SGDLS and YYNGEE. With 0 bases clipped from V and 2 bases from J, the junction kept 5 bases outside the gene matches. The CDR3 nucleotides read TGTGCCAGCAGCGTAGGGGGACTAGCGGGACCTCCCTACGAGCAGTACTTC. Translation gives CASSVGGLAGPPYEQYF.

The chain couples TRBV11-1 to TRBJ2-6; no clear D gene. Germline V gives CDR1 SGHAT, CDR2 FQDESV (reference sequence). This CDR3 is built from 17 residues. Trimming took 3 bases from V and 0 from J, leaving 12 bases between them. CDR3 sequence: CASSFLGQSSGANVLTF. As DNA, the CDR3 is TGTGCCAGCAGCTTTCTAGGTCAGAGCTCTGGGGCCAACGTCCTGACTTTC.

The CDR3 nucleotides read TGTGCCAGCAGCCGGGGGAGGGGGCCATTGGAGACCCAGTACTTC. It yields the protein CASSRGRGPLETQYF. This rearrangement joins TRBV7-2 to TRBJ2-5; D assignment may be TRBD1 or TRBD2 (7 bases each). CDR3 length: 15 residues. Per the germline V gene, CDR1 is SGHTA and CDR2 is FQGNSA. With 5 bases removed from V and 5 bases from J, the gap between germline ends came to 18 bases.

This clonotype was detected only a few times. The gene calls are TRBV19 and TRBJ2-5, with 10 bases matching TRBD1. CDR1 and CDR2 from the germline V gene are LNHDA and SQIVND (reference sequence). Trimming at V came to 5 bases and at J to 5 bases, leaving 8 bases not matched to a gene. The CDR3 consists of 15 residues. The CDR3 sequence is CASSPRDRGVETQYF. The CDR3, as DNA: TGTGCCAGTAGTCCCCGGGACAGGGGCGTGGAGACCCAGTACTTC.